These 23 T cell receptor beta chains originate from one sample sequenced in a study of T-cell reconstitution after alpha-beta-depleted transplantation in children. TCRbeta library construction was performed incorporating unique molecular identifiers. MiXCR was run by TCRdb on the PCR reads, yielding one entry per CDR3 protein. The table includes 200,000 to 250,000 distinct CDR3 sequences, roughly 11% detected once. Sequencing was performed on PBMCs, taken before TCRalphabeta/CD19-depleted stem cell transplant. The receptors stem from a child less than two years old with acute myeloid leukemia, due to receive a stem cell transplant.

This clonotype was seen a handful of times. This chain connects TRBV7-6 to TRBJ2-1, with 12 nucleotides matching TRBD2. Germline CDR1 is SGHVS and CDR2 is FNYEAQ. CDR3 length: 17 residues. Unmatched junction bases numbered 10, after V lost 4 bases and J lost 6 bases. CDR3 region: CASSSLAGGLGGNEQFF. CDR3 DNA: TGTGCCAGCAGCTCTCTAGCGGGGGGGCTAGGGGGCAATGAGCAGTTCTTC.

In its sample, this clonotype was seen many times. The gene calls are TRBV5-4 and TRBJ2-1; maybe TRBD2 (6 bases). From germline, CDR1 is SGHNT and CDR2 YYREEE (reference sequence). The CDR3 has 13 amino acids. V was pared by 0 bases and J by 8 bases, with 9 bases between. The CDR3 nucleotides are TGTGCCAGCAGCTTGGGCAGGGAGGATGAGCAGTTCTTC. As protein: CASSLGREDEQFF.

This clonotype occurred many times. V is TRBV6-2 or TRBV6-3 and J is TRBJ1-3; no clear D gene. The CDR3 runs to 13 residues. From germline, CDR1 is MNHEY and CDR2 SVGEGT. V gave up 6 bases and J gave up 2 bases, with 8 bases separating them. DNA of the CDR3: TGTGCCAGCAGCCGCGGACCTGGAAACACCATATATTTT. It is translated as CASSRGPGNTIYF.

This clonotype has only a few counts. The CDR3 loop is CAWSRSFTGELFF. CDR3 nucleotides: TGTGCCTGGAGCCGATCATTCACCGGGGAGCTGTTTTTT. This chain uses TRBV30 with TRBJ2-2; no clear D. V was shortened by 3 bases and J by 4 bases, with 9 bases between the two germline ends. The CDR3 sequence is 13 residues long. CDR1 is GTSNPN and CDR2 is SVGIG in the germline V gene (reference sequence).

DNA for the CDR3: TGTGTTAGCAGCCAAGAGTTTTCTAGCGGATACAATGAGCAGTTCTTC. Residues: CVSSQEFSSGYNEQFF. The J gene is TRBJ2-1, the V gene TRBV3-1; 7 bases line up with TRBD2. Germline CDR1 reads LGHDT; CDR2 reads YNNKEL (reference sequence). This CDR3 has 16 residues.

This clonotype was counted ten times or more. The CDR3 region has the DNA TGCGCCAGCAGCCCGACAGAAACGAACACCGGGGAGCTGTTTTTT. This encodes CASSPTETNTGELFF. The chain links TRBV5-1 to TRBJ2-2, with D possibly matching TRBD1 (5 bases). The CDR3 loop spans 15 amino acids. Germline lookup yields CDR1 SGHRS and CDR2 YFSETQ. V was clipped by 4 bases and J by 0 bases, with 10 bases between them.

With regard to this clonotype: Being one base from a much bigger clone, this may be a read error. The J gene is TRBJ2-1, the V gene TRBV7-9, with 10 bases identical to TRBD2. Trimming removed 5 bases from V and 6 bases from J; junction bases left unmatched: 10. This CDR3 is built from 16 residues. From germline, CDR1 is SEHNR and CDR2 FQNEAQ (reference sequence). The CDR3 here is CASSPDQLAGSNEQFF. DNA of the CDR3: TGTGCCAGCAGCCCAGACCAACTAGCGGGAAGCAATGAGCAGTTCTTC.

This clonotype came up many times. A read error is possible here, since a much larger clone lies one base away. V usage is TRBV7-2 and J usage is TRBJ1-5; D not certain. The CDR3 totals 13 residues. Trimming cost V 2 bases and J 5 bases, with 7 bases left between them. CDR1 is SGHTA and CDR2 is FQGNSA in the germline V gene. This chain's CDR3 is CASSLWRDQPQHF. CDR3 DNA: TGTGCCAGCAGCTTATGGCGAGATCAGCCCCAGCATTTT.

The table lists this clonotype with many counts. The chain has TRBV18 and TRBJ1-1; D is possibly TRBD1 (6 bases). The germline gives CDR1 KGHSH, CDR2 LQKENI. Deletions cut 6 bases from V and 5 bases from J, with 16 bases between. CDR3 length: 14 amino acids. In nucleotides, the CDR3 is TGTGCCAGCTCGTTACTAAGGGGGGAAACTGAAGCTTTCTTT. This codes for CASSLLRGETEAFF.

This clonotype has ten or more counts. The V call is TRBV7-9, the J call TRBJ2-3; TRBD2 agrees at 9 bases. There are 16 residues in the CDR3. The V gene's germline CDR1 is SEHNR and CDR2 FQNEAQ (reference sequence). With 6 bases clipped from V and 3 bases from J, the junction kept 10 bases outside the gene matches. This chain's CDR3 is CASSHPGLAGTDTQYF. DNA of the CDR3: TGTGCCAGCAGTCATCCGGGACTAGCAGGAACAGATACGCAGTATTTT.

This clonotype has at least ten counts. This rearrangement joins TRBV2 to TRBJ2-2; 8 positions match TRBD1. Germline lookup yields CDR1 SNHLY and CDR2 FYNNEI. V lost 6 bases to trimming and J lost 6 bases; unmatched junction nucleotides: 9. The CDR3 contains 15 residues. This CDR3 reads CASSPHQTGAGELFF. CDR3 sequence (DNA): TGTGCCAGCAGCCCCCACCAGACAGGGGCCGGGGAGCTGTTTTTT.

This clonotype was observed many times. The V gene is TRBV10-3, the J gene TRBJ2-1; 13 bases align to TRBD2. CDR3 size: 14 residues. With 4 bases clipped from V and 6 bases from J, the junction kept 0 bases outside the gene matches. Germline V CDR1 and CDR2: ENHRY, SYGVKD. The CDR3 region is CAISGTSGSNEQFF. DNA of the CDR3: TGTGCCATCAGTGGGACTAGCGGGAGCAATGAGCAGTTCTTC.

This clonotype was detected many times. The rearrangement joins TRBV20-1 to TRBJ2-6, with unresolved D. The ends were cut back, 7 bases at V and 2 bases at J, with 6 bases in the middle. Looked up from germline, CDR1 is DFQATT and CDR2 is SNEGSKA (reference sequence). This CDR3 spans 12 amino acids. This CDR3 is CSVLTGANVLTF. Written as DNA, the CDR3 is TGCAGTGTTCTGACTGGGGCCAACGTCCTGACTTTC.

This clonotype has a count of ten or more. The gene calls are TRBV15 and TRBJ2-7, with 8 bases aligning to TRBD1. Germline assignment: CDR1 LNHNV and CDR2 YYDKDF (reference sequence). V dropped 1 base and J dropped 5; count of bases not matched to a gene: 4. The CDR3 is 14 amino acids. In nucleotides, the CDR3 is TGTGCCACCAGCAGAGGGACAGGGAGAAACGAGCAGTACTTC. Amino acids: CATSRGTGRNEQYF.

This clonotype appeared many times. The V gene is TRBV15, the J gene TRBJ2-1; TRBD2 aligns across 7 bases. The CDR3 length is 15 residues. The germline V gene encodes CDR1 LNHNV and CDR2 YYDKDF (reference sequence). V was pared by 1 base and J by 5 bases, with 5 bases of the junction left unmatched. The CDR3 loop reads CATSRGSGIDNEQFF. The CDR3, as DNA: TGTGCCACCAGCAGAGGCAGCGGGATAGACAATGAGCAGTTCTTC.

The table lists this clonotype with many counts. V gene TRBV5-5 combines with J gene TRBJ2-1, with 13 positions matching TRBD2. With 5 bases clipped from V and 4 bases from J, the junction kept 3 bases outside the gene matches. The CDR3 loop spans 15 amino acids. In germline, CDR1 is SGHKS, CDR2 YYEKEE (reference sequence). CDR3 sequence reads: CASSGLAGEYNEQFF. The CDR3 DNA is TGTGCCAGCAGTGGACTAGCGGGAGAGTACAATGAGCAGTTCTTC. Full variable domain (outside the CDR3, taken from reference TRBV5-5 and TRBJ2-1): DAGVTQSPTHLIKTRGQQVTLRCSPISGHKSVSWYQQVLGQGPQFIFQYYEKEERGRGNFPDRFSARQFPNYSSELNVNALLLGDSALYLCASSGLAGEYNEQFFGPGTRLTVL.

Many counts were recorded for this clonotype. V is TRBV28 and J is TRBJ1-5; D is possibly TRBD1 (5 bases). Germline CDR1 and CDR2: MDHEN and SYDVKM. V dropped 3 bases and J dropped 1 base, with 10 bases sitting between them. The CDR3 spans 15 residues. The CDR3 here is CASSFHGGSNQPQHF. In DNA form, the CDR3 reads TGTGCCAGCAGTTTCCATGGGGGGAGCAATCAGCCCCAGCATTTT.

There are many counts of this clonotype. The gene calls are TRBV7-2 and TRBJ1-1; D gene uncertain. Germline V lookup: CDR1 SGHTA, CDR2 FQGNSA. V was clipped by 3 bases and J by 2 bases, with 10 bases between them. This CDR3 region has 14 residues. The CDR3 region is CASSFVFTNTEAFF. The DNA for the CDR3 is TGTGCCAGCAGCTTTGTATTCACTAACACTGAAGCTTTCTTT.

This clonotype has ten or more counts. The genes are TRBV12-3 or TRBV12-4 and TRBJ1-6; TRBD1 is a possible D gene (5 bases). The CDR3 sequence is 15 residues long. The germline V and J ends were trimmed by 7 bases and 7 bases, with 17 bases remaining between them. CDR3 loop: CASKESGTWNSPLHF. The CDR3 DNA reads as TGTGCCAGCAAAGAATCCGGGACGTGGAATTCACCCCTCCACTTT.

The rearrangement links TRBV4-1 to TRBJ2-1; no reliable D call. This CDR3 spans 12 amino acids. V was shortened by 4 bases and J by 10 bases, with 11 bases between the two germline ends. Germline CDR1 MGHRA, CDR2 YSYEKL. In nucleotides, the CDR3 is TGCGCCAGCAGCCTTCCCCCCCGCGAGCAGTTCTTC. Amino acid sequence: CASSLPPREQFF.

There are many counts of this clonotype. The chain recombines TRBV4-2 with TRBJ2-1; 11 nucleotides align to TRBD2. This CDR3 has 13 residues. Trimming at V came to 3 bases and at J to 12 bases, leaving 4 bases not matched to a gene. The germline gives CDR1 LGHNA, CDR2 YNFKEQ. This CDR3 is CASSHIAGGPQFF. The CDR3 coding sequence is TGTGCCAGCAGCCATATAGCGGGAGGGCCGCAGTTCTTC.

There are many counts of this clonotype. V gene TRBV23-1 combines with J gene TRBJ2-7, with TRBD1 matching over 8 bases. TRBV23-1 is designated an ORF whose function remains uncertain. The CDR3 loop spans 14 amino acids. Trimming at V came to 6 bases and at J to 2 bases, leaving 6 bases not matched to a gene. CDR3 sequence: CASSTTGAPYEQYF. The CDR3, as DNA: TGCGCCAGCAGCACGACAGGGGCCCCCTACGAGCAGTACTTC.

This clonotype was seen ten or more times. The chain is built from TRBV12-3 or TRBV12-4 and TRBJ2-7; D is perhaps TRBD1 or TRBD2 (5 bases each). The germline V and J ends were trimmed by 4 bases and 2 bases, with 9 bases remaining between them. The CDR3 runs to 13 residues. Written as DNA, the CDR3 is TGTGCCAGCAGTTATTCGGGACCCTACGAGCAGTACTTC. Translated, it gives CASSYSGPYEQYF.